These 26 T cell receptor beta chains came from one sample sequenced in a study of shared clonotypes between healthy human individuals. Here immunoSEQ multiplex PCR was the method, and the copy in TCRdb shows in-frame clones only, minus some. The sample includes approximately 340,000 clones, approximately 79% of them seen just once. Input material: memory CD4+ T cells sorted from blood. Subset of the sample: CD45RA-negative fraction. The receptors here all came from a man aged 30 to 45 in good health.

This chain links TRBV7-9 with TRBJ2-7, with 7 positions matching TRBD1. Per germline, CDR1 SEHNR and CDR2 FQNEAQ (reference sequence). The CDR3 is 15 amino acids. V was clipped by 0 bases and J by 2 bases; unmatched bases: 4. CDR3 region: CASSLAQGTAYEQYF. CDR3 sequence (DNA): TGTGCCAGCAGCTTAGCGCAGGGGACAGCCTACGAGCAGTACTTC. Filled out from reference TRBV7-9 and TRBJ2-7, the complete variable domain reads DTGVSQNPRHKITKRGQNVTFRCDPISEHNRLYWYRQTLGQGPEFLTYFQNEAQLEKSRLLSDRFSAERPKGSFSTLEIQRTEQGDSAMYLCASSLAQGTAYEQYFGPGTRLTVT.

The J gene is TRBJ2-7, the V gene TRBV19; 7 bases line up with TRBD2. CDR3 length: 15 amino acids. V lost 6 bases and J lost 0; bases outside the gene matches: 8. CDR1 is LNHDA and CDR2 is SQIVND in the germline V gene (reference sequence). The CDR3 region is CASRVRDYRSYEQYF. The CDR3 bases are TGTGCCAGTAGAGTCCGGGACTACCGCTCCTACGAGCAGTACTTC.

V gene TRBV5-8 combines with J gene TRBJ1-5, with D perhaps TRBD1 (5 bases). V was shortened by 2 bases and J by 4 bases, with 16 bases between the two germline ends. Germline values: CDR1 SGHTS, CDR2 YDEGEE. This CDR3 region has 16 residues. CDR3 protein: CASSFSSGSRNQPQHF. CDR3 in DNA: TGTGCCAGCAGCTTCAGTTCAGGGTCACGAAATCAGCCCCAGCATTTT.

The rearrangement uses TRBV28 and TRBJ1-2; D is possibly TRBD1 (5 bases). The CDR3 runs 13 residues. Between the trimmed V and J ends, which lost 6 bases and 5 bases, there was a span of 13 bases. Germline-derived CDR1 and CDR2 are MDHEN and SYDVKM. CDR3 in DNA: TGTGCCAGCAGGTTGTTGGGACTGTATGGCTACACCTTC. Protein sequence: CASRLLGLYGYTF.

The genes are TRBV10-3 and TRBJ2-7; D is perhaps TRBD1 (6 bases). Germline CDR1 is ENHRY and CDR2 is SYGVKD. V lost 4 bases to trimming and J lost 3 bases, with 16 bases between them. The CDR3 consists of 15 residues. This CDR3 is CAISAVGPGHYEQYF. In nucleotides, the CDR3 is TGTGCCATCAGTGCCGTGGGACCGGGACACTACGAGCAGTACTTC.

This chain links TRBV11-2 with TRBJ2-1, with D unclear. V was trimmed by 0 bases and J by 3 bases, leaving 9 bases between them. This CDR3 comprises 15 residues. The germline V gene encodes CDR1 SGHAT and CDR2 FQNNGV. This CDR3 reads CASSLDHQDYNEQFF. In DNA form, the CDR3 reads TGTGCCAGCAGCTTAGATCACCAGGACTACAATGAGCAGTTCTTC.

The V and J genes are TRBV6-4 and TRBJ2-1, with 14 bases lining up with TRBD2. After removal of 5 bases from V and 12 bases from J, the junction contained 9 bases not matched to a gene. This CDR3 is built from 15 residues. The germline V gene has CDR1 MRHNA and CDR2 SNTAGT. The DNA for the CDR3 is TGTGCCAGCAGTACCGGGACTAGCGGGAGTTCTGGGCAGTTCTTC. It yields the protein CASSTGTSGSSGQFF.

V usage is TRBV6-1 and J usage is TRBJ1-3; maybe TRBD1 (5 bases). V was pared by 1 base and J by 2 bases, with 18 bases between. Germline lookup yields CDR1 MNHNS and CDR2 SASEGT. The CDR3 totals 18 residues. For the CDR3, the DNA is TGTGCCAGCAGTGAAGGGGTCAGGGTTAGGATAACTGGAAACACCATATATTTT. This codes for CASSEGVRVRITGNTIYF.

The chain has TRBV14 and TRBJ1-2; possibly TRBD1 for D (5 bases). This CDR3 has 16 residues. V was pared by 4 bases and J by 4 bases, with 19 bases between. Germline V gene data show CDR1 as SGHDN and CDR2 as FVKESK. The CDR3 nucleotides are TGTGCCAGCAGCCGTACCGGGACTTTAACGAGCTATGGCTACACCTTC. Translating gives CASSRTGTLTSYGYTF.

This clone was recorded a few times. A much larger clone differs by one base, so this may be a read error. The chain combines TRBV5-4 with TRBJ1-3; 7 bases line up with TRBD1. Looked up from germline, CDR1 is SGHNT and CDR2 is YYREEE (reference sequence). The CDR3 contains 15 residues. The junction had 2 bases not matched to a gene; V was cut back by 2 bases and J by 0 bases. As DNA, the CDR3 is TGTGCCAGCAGCTTCGACAGGGCCTCTGGAAACACCATATATTTT. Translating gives CASSFDRASGNTIYF.

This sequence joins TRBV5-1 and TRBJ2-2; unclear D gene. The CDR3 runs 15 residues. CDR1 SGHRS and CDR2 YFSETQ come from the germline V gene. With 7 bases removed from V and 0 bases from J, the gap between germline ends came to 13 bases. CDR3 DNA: TGCGCCAGCTCCCCTCCACTCCCGAACACCGGGGAGCTGTTTTTT. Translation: CASSPPLPNTGELFF.

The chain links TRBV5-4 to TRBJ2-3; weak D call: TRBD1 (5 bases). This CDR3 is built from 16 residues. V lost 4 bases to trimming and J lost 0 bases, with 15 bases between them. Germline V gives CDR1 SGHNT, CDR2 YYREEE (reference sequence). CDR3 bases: TGTGCCAGCAGCAATGGACACTTAGCTAGCACAGATACGCAGTATTTT. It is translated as CASSNGHLASTDTQYF.

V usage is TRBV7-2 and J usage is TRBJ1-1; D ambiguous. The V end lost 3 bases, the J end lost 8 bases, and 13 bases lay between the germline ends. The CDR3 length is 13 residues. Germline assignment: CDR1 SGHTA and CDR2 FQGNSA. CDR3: CASSFQQAREAFF. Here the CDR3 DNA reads TGTGCCAGCAGCTTCCAGCAAGCGCGGGAAGCTTTCTTT.

The CDR3, as DNA: TGTGCCAGCAGTACCCCTATAGCGGGAGGATTAGAGACCCAGTACTTC. Translation: CASSTPIAGGLETQYF. The V call is TRBV28, the J call TRBJ2-5, with TRBD2 matching over 10 bases. Per the germline V gene, CDR1 is MDHEN and CDR2 is SYDVKM. V was clipped by 5 bases and J by 4 bases; unmatched bases: 10. The CDR3 runs to 16 residues.

Here the CDR3 reads CASSYRPEGQPQHF. The CDR3 region has the DNA TGTGCCAGCAGTTACAGGCCAGAGGGTCAGCCCCAGCATTTT. The V call is TRBV6-6, the J call TRBJ1-5; D is unclear. CDR1 is MNHNY and CDR2 is SVGAGI in the germline V gene (reference sequence). The V and J ends lost 2 bases and 6 bases respectively, with 11 bases between them. The CDR3 is 14 residues long.

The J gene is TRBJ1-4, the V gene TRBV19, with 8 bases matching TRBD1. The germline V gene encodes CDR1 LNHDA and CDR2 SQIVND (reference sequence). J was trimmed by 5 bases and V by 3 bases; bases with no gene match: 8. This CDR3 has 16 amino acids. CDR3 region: CASSILLHRGNEKLFF. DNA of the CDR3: TGTGCCAGTAGTATTCTACTACACAGGGGGAATGAAAAACTGTTTTTT.

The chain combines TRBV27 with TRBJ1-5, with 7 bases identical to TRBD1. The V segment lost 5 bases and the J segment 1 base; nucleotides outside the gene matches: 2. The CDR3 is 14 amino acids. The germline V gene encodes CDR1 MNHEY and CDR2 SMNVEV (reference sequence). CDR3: CASSLGQSNQPQHF. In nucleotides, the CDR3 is TGTGCCAGCAGTCTGGGACAGAGCAATCAGCCCCAGCATTTT.

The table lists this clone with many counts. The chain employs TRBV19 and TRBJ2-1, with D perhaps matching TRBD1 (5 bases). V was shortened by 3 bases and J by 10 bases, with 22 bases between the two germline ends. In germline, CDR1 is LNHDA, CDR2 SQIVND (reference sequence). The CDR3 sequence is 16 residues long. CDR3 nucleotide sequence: TGTGCCAGTAGTATCCCCCGACAGTCGTCCTTAGGCGAGCAGTTCTTC. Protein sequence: CASSIPRQSSLGEQFF.

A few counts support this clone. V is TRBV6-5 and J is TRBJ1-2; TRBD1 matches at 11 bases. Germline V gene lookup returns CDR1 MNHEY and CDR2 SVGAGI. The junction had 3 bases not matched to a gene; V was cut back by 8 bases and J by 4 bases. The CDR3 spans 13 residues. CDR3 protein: CASGDRGIYGYTF. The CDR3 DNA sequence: TGTGCCAGCGGGGACAGGGGGATCTATGGCTACACCTTC.

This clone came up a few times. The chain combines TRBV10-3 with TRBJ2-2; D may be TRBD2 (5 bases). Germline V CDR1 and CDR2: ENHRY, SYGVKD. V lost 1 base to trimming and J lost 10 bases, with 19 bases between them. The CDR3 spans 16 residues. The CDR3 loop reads CAISELIPNTGVELFF. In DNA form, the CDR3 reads TGTGCCATCAGTGAGTTGATACCAAACACCGGGGTGGAGCTGTTTTTT.

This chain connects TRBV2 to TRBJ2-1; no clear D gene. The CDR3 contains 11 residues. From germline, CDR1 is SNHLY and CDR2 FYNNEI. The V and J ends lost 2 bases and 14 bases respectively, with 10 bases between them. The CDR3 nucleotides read TGTGCCAGCAGTGAATATCTAGTCGAGTTCTTC. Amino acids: CASSEYLVEFF.

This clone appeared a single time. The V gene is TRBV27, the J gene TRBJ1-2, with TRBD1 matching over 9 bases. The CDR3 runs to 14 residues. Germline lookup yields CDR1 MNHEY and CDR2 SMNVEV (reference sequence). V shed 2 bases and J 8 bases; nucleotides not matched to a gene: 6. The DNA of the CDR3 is TGTGCCAGCAGTTTAGTCCCGGGACAGGGAGGCTACACCTTC. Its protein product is CASSLVPGQGGYTF.

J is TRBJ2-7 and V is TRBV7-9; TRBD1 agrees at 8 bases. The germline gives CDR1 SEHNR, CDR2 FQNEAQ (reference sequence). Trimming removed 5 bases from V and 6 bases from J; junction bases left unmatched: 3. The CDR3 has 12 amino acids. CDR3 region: CASSRQGSEQYF. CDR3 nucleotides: TGTGCCAGCAGCCGACAGGGGTCCGAGCAGTACTTC.

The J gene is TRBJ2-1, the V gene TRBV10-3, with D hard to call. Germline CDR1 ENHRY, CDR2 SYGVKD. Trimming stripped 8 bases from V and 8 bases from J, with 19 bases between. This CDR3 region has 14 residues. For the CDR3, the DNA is TGTGCCATCCTGGACCCCGGGCTGGCCGATGAGCAGTTCTTC. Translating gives CAILDPGLADEQFF.

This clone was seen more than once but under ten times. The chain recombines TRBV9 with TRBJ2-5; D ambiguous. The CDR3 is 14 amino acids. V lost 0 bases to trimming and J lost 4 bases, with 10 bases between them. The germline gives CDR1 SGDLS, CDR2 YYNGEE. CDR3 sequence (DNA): TGTGCCAGCAGCGTAGGAGCAGCCCGAGAGACCCAGTACTTC. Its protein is CASSVGAARETQYF.

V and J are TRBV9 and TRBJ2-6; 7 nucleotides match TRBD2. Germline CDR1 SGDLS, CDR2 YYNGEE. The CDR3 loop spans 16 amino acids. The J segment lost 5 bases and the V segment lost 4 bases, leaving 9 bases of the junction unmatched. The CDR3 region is CASSPEALARANVLTF. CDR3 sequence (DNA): TGTGCCAGCAGCCCGGAGGCACTAGCGAGGGCCAACGTCCTGACTTTC.